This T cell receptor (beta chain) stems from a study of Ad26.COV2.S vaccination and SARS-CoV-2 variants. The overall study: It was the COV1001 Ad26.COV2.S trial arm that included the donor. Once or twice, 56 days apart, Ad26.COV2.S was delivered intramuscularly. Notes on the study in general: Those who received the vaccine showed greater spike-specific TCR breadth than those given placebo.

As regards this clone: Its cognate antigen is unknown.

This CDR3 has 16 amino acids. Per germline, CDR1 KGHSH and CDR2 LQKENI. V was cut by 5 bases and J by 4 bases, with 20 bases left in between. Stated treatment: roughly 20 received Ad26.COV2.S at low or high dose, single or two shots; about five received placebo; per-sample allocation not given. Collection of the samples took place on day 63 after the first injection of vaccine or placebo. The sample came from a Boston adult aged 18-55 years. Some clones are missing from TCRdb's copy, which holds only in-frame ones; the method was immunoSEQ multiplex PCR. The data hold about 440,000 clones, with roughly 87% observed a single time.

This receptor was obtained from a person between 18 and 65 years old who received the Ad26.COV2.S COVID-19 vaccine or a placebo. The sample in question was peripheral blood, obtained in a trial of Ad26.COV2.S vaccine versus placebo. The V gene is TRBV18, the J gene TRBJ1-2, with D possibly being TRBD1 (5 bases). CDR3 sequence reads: CASSASTGAGGYGYTF. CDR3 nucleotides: TGTGCCAGCTCAGCTTCAACAGGAGCCGGTGGCTATGGCTACACCTTC. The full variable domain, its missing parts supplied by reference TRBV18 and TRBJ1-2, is NAGVMQNPRHLVRRRGQEARLRCSPMKGHSHVYWYRQLPEEGLKFMVYLQKENIIDESGMPKERFSAEFPKEGPSILRIQQVVRGDSAAYFCASSASTGAGGYGYTFGSGTRLTVV.